The source of this T cell receptor beta chain is a study of T cells expressing NK-cell markers. CDR3 length equals 14 residues. Germline values: CDR1 SEHNR, CDR2 FQNEAQ (reference sequence). Following a re-call of the 5' RACE reads, TCRdb has one entry per CDR3 protein and lacks DNA. This sample lists 300,000 to 500,000 distinct CDR3 sequences; its ten largest clones have around 10%. The chain recombines TRBV7-9 with TRBJ2-7; TCRdb selects TRBD2, and the lack of DNA leaves this call unchecked. The receptor's source is a woman in her fifties or sixties in good health. The sample was blood T cells: a sorted CD56 or NKG2C T cell subset, CD4+ or CD8+ T cells, or bulk PBMC T cells (not recorded which). CDR3 sequence: CASSPAYSPYEQYF.